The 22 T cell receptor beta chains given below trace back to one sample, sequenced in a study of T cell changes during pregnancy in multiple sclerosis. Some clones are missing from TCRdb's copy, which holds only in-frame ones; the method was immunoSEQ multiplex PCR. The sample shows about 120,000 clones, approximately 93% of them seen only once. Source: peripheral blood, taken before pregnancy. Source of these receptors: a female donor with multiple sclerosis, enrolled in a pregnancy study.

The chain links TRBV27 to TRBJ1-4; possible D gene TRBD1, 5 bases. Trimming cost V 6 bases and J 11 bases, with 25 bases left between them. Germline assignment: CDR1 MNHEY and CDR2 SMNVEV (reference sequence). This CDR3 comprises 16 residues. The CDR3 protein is CASRRRGSGYEGKLFF. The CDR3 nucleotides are TGTGCCAGCAGGCGTCGGGGGTCGGGATATGAGGGGAAACTGTTTTTT.

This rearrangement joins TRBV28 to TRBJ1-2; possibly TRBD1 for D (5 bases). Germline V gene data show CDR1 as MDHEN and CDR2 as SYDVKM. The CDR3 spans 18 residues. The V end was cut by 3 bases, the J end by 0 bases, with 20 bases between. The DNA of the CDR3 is TGTGCCAGCAGTTTTCACTCTAGACAGTACGCCACTAACTATGGCTACACCTTC. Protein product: CASSFHSRQYATNYGYTF.

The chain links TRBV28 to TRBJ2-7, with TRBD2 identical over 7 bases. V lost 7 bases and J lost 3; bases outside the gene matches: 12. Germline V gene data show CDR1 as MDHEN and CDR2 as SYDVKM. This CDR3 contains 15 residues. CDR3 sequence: CASTQGGANYYEQYF. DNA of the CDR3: TGTGCCAGCACCCAGGGAGGGGCCAACTACTACGAGCAGTACTTC.

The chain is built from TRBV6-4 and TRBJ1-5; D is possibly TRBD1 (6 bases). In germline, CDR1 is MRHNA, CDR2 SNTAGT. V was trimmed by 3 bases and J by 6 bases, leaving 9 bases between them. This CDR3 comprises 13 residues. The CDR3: CASSEQGSQPQHF. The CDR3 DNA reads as TGTGCCAGCAGTGAGCAGGGGAGTCAGCCCCAGCATTTT.

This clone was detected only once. The chain's CDR3 is CASSLAQANQETQYF. Here the CDR3 DNA reads TGTGCCAGCAGCTTAGCGCAGGCAAACCAAGAGACCCAGTACTTC. The chain is built from TRBV7-2 and TRBJ2-5; D is unresolved. The CDR3 runs 15 residues. Deletions cut 0 bases from V and 0 bases from J, with 8 bases between. Germline CDR1 SGHTA, CDR2 FQGNSA.

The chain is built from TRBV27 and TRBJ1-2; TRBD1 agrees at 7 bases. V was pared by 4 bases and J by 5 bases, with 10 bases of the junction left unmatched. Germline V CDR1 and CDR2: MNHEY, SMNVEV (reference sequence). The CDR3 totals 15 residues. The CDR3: CASSSTSGGRYGYTF. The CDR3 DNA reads TGTGCCAGCAGTTCCACGTCAGGGGGGCGGTATGGCTACACCTTC.

CDR3 in amino acids: CASSGGRQNYNSPLHF. The CDR3 nucleotides are TGTGCCAGCAGCGGGGGCCGACAGAATTATAATTCACCCCTCCACTTT. V and J are TRBV9 and TRBJ1-6; the D gene is possibly TRBD1 (5 bases). Trimming removed 3 bases at V and 4 bases at J, with 14 bases between. CDR1 is SGDLS, CDR2 YYNGEE, per germline. The CDR3 is 16 amino acids.

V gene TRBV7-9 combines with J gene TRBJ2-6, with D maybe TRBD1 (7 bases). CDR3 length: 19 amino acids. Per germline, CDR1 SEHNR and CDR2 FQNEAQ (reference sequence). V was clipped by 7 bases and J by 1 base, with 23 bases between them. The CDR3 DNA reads TGTGCCAGCAACCGGGGGCGACAGGGTAAACTATCTGGGGCCAACGTCCTGACTTTC. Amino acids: CASNRGRQGKLSGANVLTF.

The CDR3 is CASSESTRGQETQYF. DNA of the CDR3: TGCGCCAGCAGTGAGTCAACCAGGGGCCAAGAGACCCAGTACTTC. The chain joins TRBV10-1 to TRBJ2-5, with a tentative D call TRBD1 (6 bases). CDR1 and CDR2 from the germline V gene are WNHNN and SYGVQD (reference sequence). Trimming cost V 0 bases and J 1 base, with 9 bases left between them. This CDR3 is built from 15 residues.

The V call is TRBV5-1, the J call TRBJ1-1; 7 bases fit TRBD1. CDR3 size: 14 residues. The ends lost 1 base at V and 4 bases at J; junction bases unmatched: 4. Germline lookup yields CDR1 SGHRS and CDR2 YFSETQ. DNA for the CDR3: TGCGCCAGCAGCTTGCCCTCAGGGGGCACTGAAGCTTTCTTT. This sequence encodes CASSLPSGGTEAFF.

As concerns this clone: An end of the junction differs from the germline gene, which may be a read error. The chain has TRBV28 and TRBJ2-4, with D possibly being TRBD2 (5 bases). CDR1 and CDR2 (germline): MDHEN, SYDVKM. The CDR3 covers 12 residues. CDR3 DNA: TGTGCCAGCAGTTCCAGACCTGGTAGGAGGCACTTC. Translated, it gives CASSSRPGRRHF.

The CDR3 nucleotides read TGTGCCAGTAGCGGGCGCGGGACCCGGAGCTCTGGGGCCAACGTCCTGACTTTC. It codes for CASSGRGTRSSGANVLTF. This chain connects TRBV19 to TRBJ2-6, with D tentatively TRBD2 (6 bases). Germline-derived CDR1 and CDR2 are LNHDA and SQIVND (reference sequence). The CDR3 runs 18 residues. The V end was cut by 6 bases, the J end by 0 bases, with 18 bases between.

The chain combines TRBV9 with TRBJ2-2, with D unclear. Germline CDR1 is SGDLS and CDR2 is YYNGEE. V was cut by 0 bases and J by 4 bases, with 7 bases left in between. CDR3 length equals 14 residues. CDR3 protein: CASSVAPLTGELFF. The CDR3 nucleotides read TGTGCCAGCAGCGTAGCTCCTCTCACCGGGGAGCTGTTTTTT.

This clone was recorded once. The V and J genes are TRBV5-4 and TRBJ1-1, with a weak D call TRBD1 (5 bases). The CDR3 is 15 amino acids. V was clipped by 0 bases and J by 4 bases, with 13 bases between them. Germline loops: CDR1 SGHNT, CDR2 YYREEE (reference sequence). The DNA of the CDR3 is TGTGCCAGCAGCTTGGAGGGCGCCGGGGGCACTGAAGCTTTCTTT. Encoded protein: CASSLEGAGGTEAFF.

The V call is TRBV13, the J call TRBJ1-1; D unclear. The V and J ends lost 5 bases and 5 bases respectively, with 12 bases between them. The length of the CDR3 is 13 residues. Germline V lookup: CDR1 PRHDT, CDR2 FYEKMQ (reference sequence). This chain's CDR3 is CASSLRTGTEAFF. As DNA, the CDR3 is TGTGCCAGCAGCCTCAGGACGGGAACTGAAGCTTTCTTT.

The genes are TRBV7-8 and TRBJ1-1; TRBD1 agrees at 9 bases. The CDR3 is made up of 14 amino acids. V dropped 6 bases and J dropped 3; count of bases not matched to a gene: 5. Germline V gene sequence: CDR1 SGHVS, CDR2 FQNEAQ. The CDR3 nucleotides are TGTGCCAGCAGTCAGACAGGGGGTGACACTGAAGCTTTCTTT. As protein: CASSQTGGDTEAFF.

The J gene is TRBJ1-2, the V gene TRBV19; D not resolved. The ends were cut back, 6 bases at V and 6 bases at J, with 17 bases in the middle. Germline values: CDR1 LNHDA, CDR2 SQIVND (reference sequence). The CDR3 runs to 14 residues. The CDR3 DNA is TGTGCCAGTAGCTCATCGAGACGGGGTGATGGCTACACCTTC. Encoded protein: CASSSSRRGDGYTF.

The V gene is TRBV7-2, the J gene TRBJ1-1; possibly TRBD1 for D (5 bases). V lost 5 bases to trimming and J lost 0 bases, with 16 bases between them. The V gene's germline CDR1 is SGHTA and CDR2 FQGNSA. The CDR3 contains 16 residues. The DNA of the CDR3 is TGTGCCAGCAGCCAAGGCCCAGGGTCCATGAACACTGAAGCTTTCTTT. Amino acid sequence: CASSQGPGSMNTEAFF.

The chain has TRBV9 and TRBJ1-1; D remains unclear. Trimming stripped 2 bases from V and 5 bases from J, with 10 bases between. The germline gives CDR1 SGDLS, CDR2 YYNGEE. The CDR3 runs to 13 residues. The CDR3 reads CASSVAGRTEAFF. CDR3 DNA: TGTGCCAGCAGCGTGGCAGGTAGGACTGAAGCTTTCTTT.

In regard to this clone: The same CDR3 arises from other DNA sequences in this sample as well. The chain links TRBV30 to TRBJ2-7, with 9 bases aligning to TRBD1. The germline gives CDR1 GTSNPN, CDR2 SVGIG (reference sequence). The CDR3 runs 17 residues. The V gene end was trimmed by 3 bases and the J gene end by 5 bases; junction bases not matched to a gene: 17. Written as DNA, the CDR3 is TGTGCCTGGAGCGGAATTGCGCCGGGACAGGGTTTCGACGAGCAGTACTTC. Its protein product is CAWSGIAPGQGFDEQYF. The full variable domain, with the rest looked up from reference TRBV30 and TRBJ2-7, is SQTIHQWPATLVQPVGSPLSLECTVEGTSNPNLYWYRQAAGRGLQLLFYSVGIGQISSEVPQNLSASRPQDRQFILSSKKLLLSDSGFYLCAWSGIAPGQGFDEQYFGPGTRLTVT.

CDR3 region: CASSMVTGDTQYF. The CDR3 DNA is TGTGCCAGCAGTATGGTGACAGGAGATACGCAGTATTTT. The chain uses TRBV6-1 and TRBJ2-3, with TRBD1 as a possible D gene (6 bases). The CDR3 sequence is 13 residues long. V was shortened by 5 bases and J by 5 bases, with 11 bases between the two germline ends. Germline V gene sequence: CDR1 MNHNS, CDR2 SASEGT.

CDR3 residues: CARRAGANSPLHF. The CDR3, as DNA: TGTGCACGGAGGGCCGGCGCCAATTCACCCCTCCACTTT. The chain employs TRBV30 and TRBJ1-6; unclear D gene. Germline-derived CDR1 and CDR2 are GTSNPN and SVGIG (reference sequence). The CDR3 loop spans 13 amino acids. The full variable domain, its missing parts supplied by reference TRBV30 and TRBJ1-6, is SQTIHQWPATLVQPVGSPLSLECTVEGTSNPNLYWYRQAAGRGLQLLFYSVGIGQISSEVPQNLSASRPQDRQFILSSKKLLLSDSGFYLCARRAGANSPLHFGNGTRLTVT.